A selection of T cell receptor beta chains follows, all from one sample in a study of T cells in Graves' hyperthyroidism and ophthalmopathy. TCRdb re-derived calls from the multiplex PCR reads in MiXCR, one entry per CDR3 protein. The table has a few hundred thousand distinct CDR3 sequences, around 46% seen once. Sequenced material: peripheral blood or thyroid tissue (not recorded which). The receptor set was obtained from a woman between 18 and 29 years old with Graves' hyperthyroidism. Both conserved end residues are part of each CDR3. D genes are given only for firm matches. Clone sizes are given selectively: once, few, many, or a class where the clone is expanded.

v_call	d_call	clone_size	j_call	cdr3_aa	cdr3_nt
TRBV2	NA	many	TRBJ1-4	CASRKTLLNEKLFF	TGTGCCAGCAGGAAAACCCTGCTAAATGAAAAACTGTTTTTT
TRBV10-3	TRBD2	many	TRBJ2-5	CAIGLAGQETQYF	TGTGCCATCGGACTAGCGGGGCAAGAGACCCAGTACTTC
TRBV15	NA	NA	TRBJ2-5	CATSRGLVTQYF	TGTGCCACCAGCAGGGGGTTGGTGACCCAGTACTTC
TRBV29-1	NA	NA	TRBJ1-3	CSANRGTVNTIYF	TGCAGCGCAAATAGGGGGACGGTGAACACCATATATTTT
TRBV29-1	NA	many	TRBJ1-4	CSAINEKLFF	TGCAGCGCCATTAATGAAAAACTGTTTTTT
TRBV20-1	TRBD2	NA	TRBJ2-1	CSASTSGRAILDNEQFF	TGCAGTGCCTCGACTAGCGGGAGGGCGATTCTGGACAATGAGCAGTTCTTC
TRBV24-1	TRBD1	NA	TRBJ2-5	CATSGQGSRETQYF	TGTGCCACCAGTGGACAGGGGTCTCGGGAGACCCAGTACTTC
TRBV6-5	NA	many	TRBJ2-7	CASRRRGFYEQYF	TGTGCCAGCAGACGACGGGGTTTCTACGAGCAGTACTTC
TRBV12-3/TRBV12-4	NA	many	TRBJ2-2	CASSLGTGELFF	TGTGCCAGCAGCTTGGGCACCGGGGAGCTGTTTTTT
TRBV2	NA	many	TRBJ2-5	CASLPGASSSSETQYF	TGTGCCAGCCTTCCAGGGGCTAGCAGCTCGTCAGAGACCCAGTACTTC
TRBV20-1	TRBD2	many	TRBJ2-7	CSARGVGTSILYEQYF	TGCAGTGCTAGAGGAGTCGGGACTAGTATCCTCTACGAGCAGTACTTC
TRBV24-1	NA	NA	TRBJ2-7	CATSVSLAGANPNEQYF	TGTGCCACCAGTGTTAGTCTGGCAGGGGCCAATCCCAATGAGCAGTACTTC
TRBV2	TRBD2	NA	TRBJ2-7	CASSLAGLLIGWYF	TGTGCCAGCAGCCTAGCGGGACTCCTAATCGGTTGGTACTTC
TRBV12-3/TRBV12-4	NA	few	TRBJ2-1	CASRPDGYNEQFF	TGTGCCAGCAGACCCGACGGATACAATGAGCAGTTCTTC
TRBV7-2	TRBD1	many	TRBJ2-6	CASSFRTGFGANVLTF	TGTGCCAGCAGCTTTAGGACAGGCTTTGGGGCCAACGTCCTGACTTTC
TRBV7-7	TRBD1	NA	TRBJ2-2	CASSLQGALKLFF	TGTGCTAGCAGCTTACAGGGGGCACTGAAGCTGTTTTTT
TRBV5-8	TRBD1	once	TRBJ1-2	CASSDTRRDRERGYTF	TGCGCCAGCAGTGATACCCGCCGGGACAGGGAGCGGGGCTACACCTTC
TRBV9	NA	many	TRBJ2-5	CASSVSYGGETQYF	TGTGCCAGCAGCGTAAGTTACGGCGGAGAGACCCAGTACTTC
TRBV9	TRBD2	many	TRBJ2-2	CASTPGLAGVNGELFF	TGTGCCAGCACCCCCGGACTAGCGGGAGTAAATGGGGAGCTGTTTTTT
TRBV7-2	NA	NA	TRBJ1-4	CASSSTGNAWEKLFF	TGTGCCAGCAGTTCCACAGGGAACGCATGGGAAAAACTGTTTTTT
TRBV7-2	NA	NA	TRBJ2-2	CASSSPPGEVSGELFF	TGTGCCAGCAGTTCCCCTCCGGGGGAGGTTTCCGGGGAGCTGTTTTTT
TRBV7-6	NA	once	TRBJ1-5	CASSQAGRANQPQHF	TGTGCCAGCAGCCAAGCGGGCAGGGCTAATCAGCCCCAGCATTTT
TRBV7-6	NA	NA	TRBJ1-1	CASSRGDEQYFGAGNTEAFF	NA
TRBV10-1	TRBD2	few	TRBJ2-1	CASSPLADTNEQFF	TGCGCCAGCAGTCCACTAGCGGACACCAATGAGCAGTTCTTC
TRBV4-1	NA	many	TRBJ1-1	CASSQVEWNTEAFF	TGCGCCAGCAGCCAAGTCGAGTGGAACACTGAAGCTTTCTTT
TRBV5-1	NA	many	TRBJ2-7	CASSLAGGPGYEQYF	TGCGCCAGCAGCTTGGCTGGAGGGCCCGGCTACGAGCAGTACTTC
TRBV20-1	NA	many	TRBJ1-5	CSADTGLINQPQHF	TGCAGTGCAGATACAGGGCTCATAAATCAGCCCCAGCATTTT
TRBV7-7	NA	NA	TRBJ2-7	CASSLYGNTGELYF	TGTGCCAGCAGCTTATACGGGAACACCGGGGAGCTGTACTTC
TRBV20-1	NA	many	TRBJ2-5	CSARDFSQETQYF	TGCAGTGCTAGAGATTTTAGCCAAGAGACCCAGTACTTC
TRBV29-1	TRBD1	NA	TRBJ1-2	CSVQGAGSGPHGYGYTF	TGCAGCGTACAGGGGGCCGGTTCCGGGCCTCACGGCTATGGCTACACCTTC
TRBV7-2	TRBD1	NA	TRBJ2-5	CASSPSVGTGGETQYF	TGTGCCAGCAGCCCTAGCGTTGGGACAGGTGGAGAGACCCAGTACTTC
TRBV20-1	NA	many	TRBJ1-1	CSARAGSMNTEAFF	TGCAGTGCTAGAGCTGGTTCGATGAACACTGAAGCTTTCTTT
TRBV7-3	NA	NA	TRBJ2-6	CAGSRSGGAGANVPTF	TGTGCCGGCAGTCGTTCGGGGGGCGCTGGGGCCAACGTCCCGACTTTC